These 9 T cell receptor beta chains share one sample of origin, sequenced in a study of T-cell memory formation after mild COVID-19. A single record per CDR3 protein comes from TCRdb applying MiXCR to the 5' RACE reads. Counted here are about 360,000 distinct CDR3 sequences, approximately 14% occurring once; the ten biggest clones make up 22%. Input material: PBMCs or a T cell subset sorted from them (not recorded which). These receptors were obtained from a man aged 18 to 29 who had mild COVID-19 (a few samples of this study predate the infection). Cell type and time point are not known.

This chain links TRBV15 with TRBJ2-6, with D uncertain. Trimming took off 0 bases at V and 0 bases at J, with 3 bases between the two ends. This CDR3 spans 15 amino acids. Germline values: CDR1 LNHNV, CDR2 YYDKDF (reference sequence). Written as DNA, the CDR3 is TGTGCCACCAGCAGAGAGGCCTCTGGGGCCAACGTCCTGACTTTC. Translating it yields CATSREASGANVLTF.

This clonotype occurred many times. The junction and the germline gene differ at one end; a read error may be behind it. The V and J genes are TRBV5-1 and TRBJ2-2; 8 nucleotides align to TRBD2. This CDR3 has 14 amino acids. Germline CDR1 reads SGHRS; CDR2 reads YFSETQ. The CDR3 region has the DNA TGTGCCAGCAGCTTAGCGGGAAACACCGGGGAGCTGTTTTTT. Its protein product is CASSLAGNTGELFF.

The J gene is TRBJ2-7, the V gene TRBV7-3; D unresolved. Germline assignment: CDR1 SGHTA and CDR2 FQGTGA. The CDR3 extends over 14 amino acids. V was shortened by 3 bases and J by 2 bases, with 11 bases between the two germline ends. The CDR3 nucleotides read TGTGCCAGCAGCTTCCCTGGGGTTGCCTACGAGCAGTACGTC. Protein sequence: CASSFPGVAYEQYV.

V usage is TRBV7-2 and J usage is TRBJ2-1; TRBD1 or TRBD2 may be the D gene (5 bases each). Germline assignment: CDR1 SGHTA and CDR2 FQGNSA. This CDR3 region has 13 residues. As DNA, the CDR3 is TGTGCGACCGGGGCTCCGCCCTACAATGAGCAGTTCTTC. Amino acids: CATGAPPYNEQFF.

A few counts support this clonotype. The J gene is TRBJ2-5, the V gene TRBV4-2; TRBD2 matches at 8 bases. The CDR3 consists of 18 residues. Trimming took 1 base from V and 2 from J; bases not matched to a gene: 12. Germline CDR1 is LGHNA and CDR2 is YNFKEQ. CDR3 sequence: CASSQGPGSGEGQETQYF. The CDR3 DNA is TGTGCCAGCAGCCAAGGCCCTGGTAGCGGGGAGGGTCAAGAGACCCAGTACTTC.

J is TRBJ1-5 and V is TRBV20-1; D not certain. V shed 3 bases and J shed 0 bases, with 18 bases lying between them. The CDR3 has 17 residues. Per the germline V gene, CDR1 is DFQATT and CDR2 is SNEGSKA (reference sequence). CDR3 DNA sequence: TGCAGTGCTAGTAAACTTGACCGTCAGAATAGCAATCAGCCCCAGCATTTT. Amino acids: CSASKLDRQNSNQPQHF.

This clonotype was seen many times. The V gene is TRBV7-2, the J gene TRBJ2-5; D may be TRBD2 (5 bases). The CDR3 runs 14 residues. In germline, CDR1 is SGHTA, CDR2 FQGNSA. The V end lost 5 bases, the J end lost 4 bases, and 14 bases lay between the germline ends. The CDR3 spells CASSLGMPPETQYF. Here the CDR3 DNA reads TGTGCCAGCAGCCTCGGGATGCCCCCAGAGACCCAGTACTTC.

This clonotype was detected ten times or more. This rearrangement joins TRBV15 to TRBJ2-5; 9 bases are shared with TRBD1. The J segment lost 2 bases and the V segment lost 4 bases, leaving 8 bases of the junction unmatched. Germline assignment: CDR1 LNHNV and CDR2 YYDKDF (reference sequence). The CDR3 sequence is 16 residues long. The CDR3 nucleotides are TGTGCCACCAGCATAGTTACAGGGGGCTCACAAGAGACCCAGTACTTC. Its translation: CATSIVTGGSQETQYF. The whole variable domain, remainder taken from reference TRBV15 and TRBJ2-5, is DAMVIQNPRYQVTQFGKPVTLSCSQTLNHNVMYWYQQKSSQAPKLLFHYYDKDFNNEADTPDNFQSRRPNTSFCFLDIRSPGLGDTAMYLCATSIVTGGSQETQYFGPGTRLLVL.

This clonotype was seen only a few times. The V call is TRBV3-1, the J call TRBJ2-1; 7 nucleotides line up with TRBD1. CDR1 and CDR2 from the germline V gene are LGHDT and YNNKEL (reference sequence). V gave up 3 bases and J gave up 10 bases; unmatched junction bases: 3. The CDR3 spans 12 residues. The DNA for the CDR3 is TGTGCCAGCAGCCACTCGGACAGGGAGCAGTTCTTC. Its translation: CASSHSDREQFF.